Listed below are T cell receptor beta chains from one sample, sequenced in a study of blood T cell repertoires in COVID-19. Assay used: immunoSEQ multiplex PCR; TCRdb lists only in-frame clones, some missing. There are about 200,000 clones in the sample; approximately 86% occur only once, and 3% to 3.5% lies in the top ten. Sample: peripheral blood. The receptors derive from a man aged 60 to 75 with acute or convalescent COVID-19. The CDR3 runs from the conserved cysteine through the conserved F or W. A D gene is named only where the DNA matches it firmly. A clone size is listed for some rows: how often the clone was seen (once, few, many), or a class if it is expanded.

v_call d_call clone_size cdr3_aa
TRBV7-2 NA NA CASSPIGGDAGRYTF
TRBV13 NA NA CASSLGTGATNEKLFF
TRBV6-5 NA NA CASSTRWGGDTEAFF
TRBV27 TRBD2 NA CASSITSGGAPTDTQYF
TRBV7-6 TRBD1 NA CASSLGGTGNTEAFF
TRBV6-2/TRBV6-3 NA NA CASTYGKDRFYEQYF
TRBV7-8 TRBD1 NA CASNPRTGGSSGANVLTF
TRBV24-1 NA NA CATGTEGGTQYF
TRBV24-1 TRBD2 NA CATSGTSALTYNEQFF
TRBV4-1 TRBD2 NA CASSQGTSGGASTDTQYF
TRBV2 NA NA CASSYTISNTGELFF
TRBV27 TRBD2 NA CASRLSGGFYNEQFF
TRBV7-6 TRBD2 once CASSLGSGGLADTQYF
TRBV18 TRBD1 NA CASSFDRDYGYTF
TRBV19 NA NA CASKSPAGPEAFF
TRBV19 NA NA CASKGRAYTEAFF
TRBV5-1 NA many CASSLAPDTQYF
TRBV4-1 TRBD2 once CASSQVSSGRMDTQYF
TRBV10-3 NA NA CASRGRGAGNTIYF
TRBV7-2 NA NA CASSGRSTLSTDTQYF
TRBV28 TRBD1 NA CASSWDRRNEKLFF
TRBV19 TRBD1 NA CASRTDRVGYTEAFF
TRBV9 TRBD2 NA CASSGPGTRNTYEQYF
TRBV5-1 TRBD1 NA CASSPTGGLSGELFF
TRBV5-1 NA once CASSETSRGSQGSYF
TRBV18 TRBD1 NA CASSRRPPGQTLNTEAFF
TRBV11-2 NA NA CASSDGARYSNQPQHF
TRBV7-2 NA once CASSLRTGANTEAFF
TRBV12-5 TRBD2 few CASGSSGLAGGPQDTQYF
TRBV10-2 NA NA CASRDNYNEQFF
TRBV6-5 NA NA CASSETGGNTIYF
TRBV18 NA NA CASSPTPLLGANVLTF
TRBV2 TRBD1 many CASSEAHRGNNQPQHF
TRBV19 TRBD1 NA CASSIGTGNEQYF
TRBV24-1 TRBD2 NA CATSGGSGVGEQFF
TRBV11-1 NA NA CASSLYGDSGNTIYF
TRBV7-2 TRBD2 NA CASSPEGLAAKNTGELFF
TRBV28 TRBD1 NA CASNLGQGAREQYF
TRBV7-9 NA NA CASSSLGASTNEKLFF
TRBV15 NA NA CATSRDRASATTYEQYF
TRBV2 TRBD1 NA CASRTPRDSYYEQYF
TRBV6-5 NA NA CASFEMILGEQYF
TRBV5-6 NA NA CASSLTDRPNYGYTF
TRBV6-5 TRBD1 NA CASSQGAPNSPLHF
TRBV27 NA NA CASSLSGRNYGYTF
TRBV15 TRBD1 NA CATSTRTGSPNQPQHF
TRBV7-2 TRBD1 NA CASSLDGTGPNQPQHF
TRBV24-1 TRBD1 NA CATSDRGRVGELFF
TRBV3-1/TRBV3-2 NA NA CASSRKGGNEQFF
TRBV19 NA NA CASSIGQTMNTEAFF
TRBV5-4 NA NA CASSLDVGPGEQYF
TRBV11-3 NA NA CASSLRGNTEAFF
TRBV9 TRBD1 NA CASSPRTGSNTGELFF
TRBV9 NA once CASSVGSSRISNEQFF
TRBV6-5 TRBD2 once CASYSGGAYNEQFF